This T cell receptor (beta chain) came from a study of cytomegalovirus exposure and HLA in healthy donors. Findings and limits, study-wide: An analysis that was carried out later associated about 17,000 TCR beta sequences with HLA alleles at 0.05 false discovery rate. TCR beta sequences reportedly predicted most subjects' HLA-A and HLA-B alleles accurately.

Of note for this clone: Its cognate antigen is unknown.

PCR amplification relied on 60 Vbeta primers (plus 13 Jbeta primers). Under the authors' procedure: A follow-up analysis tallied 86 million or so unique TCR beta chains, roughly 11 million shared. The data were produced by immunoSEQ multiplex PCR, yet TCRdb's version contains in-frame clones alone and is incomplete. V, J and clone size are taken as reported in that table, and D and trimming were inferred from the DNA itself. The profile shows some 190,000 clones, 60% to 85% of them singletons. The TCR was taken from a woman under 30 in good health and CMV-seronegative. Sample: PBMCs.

The CDR3 region is CATKRGNQPQHF. DNA for the CDR3: TGTGCCACCAAGAGGGGCAATCAGCCCCAGCATTTT. The chain is built from TRBV15 and TRBJ1-5; no firm D call. Germline values: CDR1 LNHNV, CDR2 YYDKDF (reference sequence). With 7 bases removed from V and 2 bases from J, the gap between germline ends came to 6 bases. The CDR3 runs to 12 residues.